The table lists the clone carrying this T cell receptor beta chain with a few counts. After removal of 5 bases from V and 7 bases from J, the junction contained 10 bases not matched to a gene. The V gene's germline CDR1 is KGHSH and CDR2 LQKENI. This CDR3 comprises 14 residues. The source of the sample is a study of cytomegalovirus exposure and HLA in healthy donors. The PCR was carried out with 60 Vbeta primers and 13 Jbeta primers. Sequencing used immunoSEQ multiplex PCR; TCRdb keeps in-frame clones, though not all of them. The data hold approximately 300,000 clones, with roughly four fifths observed a single time.

The gene calls are TRBV18 and TRBJ1-2, with 7 bases aligning to TRBD1. This sequence was found in a woman in her thirties or forties in good health and CMV-seropositive. The sample was PBMCs. CDR3 protein: CASSTRDSGLGYTF. The CDR3 DNA sequence: TGTGCCAGCTCAACGCGGGACAGCGGGCTTGGCTACACCTTC.